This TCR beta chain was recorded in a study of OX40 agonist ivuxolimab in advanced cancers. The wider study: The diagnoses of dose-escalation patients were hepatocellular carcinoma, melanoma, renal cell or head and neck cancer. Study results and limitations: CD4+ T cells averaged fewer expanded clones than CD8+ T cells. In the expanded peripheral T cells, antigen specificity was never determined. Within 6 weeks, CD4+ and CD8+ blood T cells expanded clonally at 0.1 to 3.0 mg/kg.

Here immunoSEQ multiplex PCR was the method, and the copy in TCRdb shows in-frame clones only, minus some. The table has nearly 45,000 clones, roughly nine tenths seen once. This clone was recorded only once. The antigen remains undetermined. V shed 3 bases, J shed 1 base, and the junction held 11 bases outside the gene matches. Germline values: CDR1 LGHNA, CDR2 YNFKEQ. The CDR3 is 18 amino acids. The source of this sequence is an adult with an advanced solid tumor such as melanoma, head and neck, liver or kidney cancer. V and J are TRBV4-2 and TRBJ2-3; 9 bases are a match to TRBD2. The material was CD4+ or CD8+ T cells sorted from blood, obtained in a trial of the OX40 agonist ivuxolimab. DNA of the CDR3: TGTGCCAGCAGCCATCGATGGACTAGCGTTGAGGGCACAGATACGCAGTATTTT. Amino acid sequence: CASSHRWTSVEGTDTQYF.